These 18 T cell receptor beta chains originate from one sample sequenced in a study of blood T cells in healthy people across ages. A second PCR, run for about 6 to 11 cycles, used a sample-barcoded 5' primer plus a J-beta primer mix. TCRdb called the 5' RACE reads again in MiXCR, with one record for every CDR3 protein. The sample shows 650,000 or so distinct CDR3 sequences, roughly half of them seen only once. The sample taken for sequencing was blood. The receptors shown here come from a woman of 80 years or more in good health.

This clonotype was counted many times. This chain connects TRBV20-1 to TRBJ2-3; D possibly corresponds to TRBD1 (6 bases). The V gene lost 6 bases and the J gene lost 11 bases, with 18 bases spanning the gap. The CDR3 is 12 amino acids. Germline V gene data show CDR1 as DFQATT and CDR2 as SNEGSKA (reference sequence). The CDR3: CSATPIQGLQYF. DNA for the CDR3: TGCAGTGCAACCCCGATACAGGGTTTGCAGTATTTT.

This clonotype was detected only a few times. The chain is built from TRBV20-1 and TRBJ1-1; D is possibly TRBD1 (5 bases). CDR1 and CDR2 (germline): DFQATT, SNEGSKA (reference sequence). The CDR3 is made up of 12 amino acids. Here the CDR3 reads CRAPRDDTEAFF. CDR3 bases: TGCAGGGCACCTCGGGACGACACTGAAGCTTTCTTT.

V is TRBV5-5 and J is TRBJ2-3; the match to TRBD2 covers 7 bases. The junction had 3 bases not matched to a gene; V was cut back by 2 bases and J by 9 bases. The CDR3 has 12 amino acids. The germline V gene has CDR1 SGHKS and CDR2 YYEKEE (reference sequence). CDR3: CASSFAGETQYF. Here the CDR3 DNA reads TGTGCCAGCAGCTTCGCGGGGGAAACGCAGTATTTT.

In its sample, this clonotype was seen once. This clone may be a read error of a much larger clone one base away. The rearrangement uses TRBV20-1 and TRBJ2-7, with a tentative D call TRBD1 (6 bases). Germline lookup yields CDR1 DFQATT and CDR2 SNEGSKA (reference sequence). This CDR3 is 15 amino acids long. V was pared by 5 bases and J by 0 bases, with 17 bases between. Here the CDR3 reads CSAPGSGAVSYEQYF. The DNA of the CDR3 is TGCAGTGCTCCCGGCTCAGGGGCTGTCTCCTACGAGCAGTACTTC.

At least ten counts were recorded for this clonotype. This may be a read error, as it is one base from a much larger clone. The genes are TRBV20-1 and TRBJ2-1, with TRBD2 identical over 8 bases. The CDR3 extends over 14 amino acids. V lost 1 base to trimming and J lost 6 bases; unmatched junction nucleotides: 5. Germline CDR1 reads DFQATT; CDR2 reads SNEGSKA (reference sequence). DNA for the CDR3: TGCAGTGCTAGAGCACGAGCGGGAGCCAATGAGCAGTTCTTC. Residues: CSARARAGANEQFF.

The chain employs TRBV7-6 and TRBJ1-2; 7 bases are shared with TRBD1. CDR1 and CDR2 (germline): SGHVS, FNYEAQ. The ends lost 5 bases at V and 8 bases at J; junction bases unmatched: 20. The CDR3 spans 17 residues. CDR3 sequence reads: CASSERGWQGDFEGYTF. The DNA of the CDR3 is TGTGCCAGCAGCGAGCGGGGGTGGCAGGGGGACTTTGAGGGCTACACCTTC.

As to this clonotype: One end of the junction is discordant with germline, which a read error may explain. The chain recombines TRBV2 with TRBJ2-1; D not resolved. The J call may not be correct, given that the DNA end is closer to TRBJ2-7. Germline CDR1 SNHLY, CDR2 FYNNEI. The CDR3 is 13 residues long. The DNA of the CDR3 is TGTGTCAGCAGAATTAGCAGAAACAATGAGCAGTACTTC. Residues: CVSRISRNNEQYF.

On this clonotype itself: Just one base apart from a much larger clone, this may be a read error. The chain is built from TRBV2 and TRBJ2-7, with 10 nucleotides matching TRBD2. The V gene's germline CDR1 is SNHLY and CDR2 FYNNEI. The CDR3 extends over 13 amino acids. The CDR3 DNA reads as TGTGCCCGCAGGACTAGCGGACTCTACGAGCAGTACTTC. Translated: CARRTSGLYEQYF. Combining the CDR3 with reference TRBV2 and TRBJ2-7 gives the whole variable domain EPEVTQTPSHQVTQMGQEVILRCVPISNHLYFYWYRQILGQKVEFLVSFYNNEISEKSEIFDDQFSVERPDGSNFTLKIRSTKLEDSAMYFCARRTSGLYEQYFGPGTRLTVT.

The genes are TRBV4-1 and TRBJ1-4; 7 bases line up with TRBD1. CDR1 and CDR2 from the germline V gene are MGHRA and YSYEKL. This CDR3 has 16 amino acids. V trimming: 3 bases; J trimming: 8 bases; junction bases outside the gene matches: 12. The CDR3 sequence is CASSHVTRGLREKLFF. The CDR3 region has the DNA TGCGCCAGCAGCCACGTTACGAGGGGGCTCCGGGAAAAACTGTTTTTT.

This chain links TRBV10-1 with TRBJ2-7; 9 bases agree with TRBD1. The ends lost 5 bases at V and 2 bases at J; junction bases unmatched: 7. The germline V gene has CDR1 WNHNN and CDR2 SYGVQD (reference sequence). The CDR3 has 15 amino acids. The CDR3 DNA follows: TGCGCCAGCAGTCAGGACAGGGGAAGGACCTACGAGCAGTACTTC. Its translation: CASSQDRGRTYEQYF.

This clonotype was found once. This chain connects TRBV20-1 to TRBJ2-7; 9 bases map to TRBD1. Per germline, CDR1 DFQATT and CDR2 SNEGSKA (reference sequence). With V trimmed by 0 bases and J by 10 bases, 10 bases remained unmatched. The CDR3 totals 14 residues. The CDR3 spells CSARDRTGAVTQYF. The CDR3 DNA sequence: TGCAGTGCTAGAGATCGGACAGGGGCGGTAACCCAGTACTTC.

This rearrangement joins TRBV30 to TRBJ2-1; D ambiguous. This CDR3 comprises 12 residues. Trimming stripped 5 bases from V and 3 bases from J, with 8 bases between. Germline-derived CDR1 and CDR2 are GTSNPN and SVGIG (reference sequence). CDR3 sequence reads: CAWGKDYNEQFF. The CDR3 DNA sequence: TGTGCCTGGGGGAAGGACTACAATGAGCAGTTCTTC.

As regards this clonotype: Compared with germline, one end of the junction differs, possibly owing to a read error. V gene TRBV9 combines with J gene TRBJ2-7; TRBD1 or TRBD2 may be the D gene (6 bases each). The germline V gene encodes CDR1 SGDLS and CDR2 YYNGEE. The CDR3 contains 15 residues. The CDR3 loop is CASSVAGAGSSEQYF. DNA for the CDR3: TGTGCCAGCAGCGTAGCGGGGGCGGGATCCTCCGAGCAGTACTTC.

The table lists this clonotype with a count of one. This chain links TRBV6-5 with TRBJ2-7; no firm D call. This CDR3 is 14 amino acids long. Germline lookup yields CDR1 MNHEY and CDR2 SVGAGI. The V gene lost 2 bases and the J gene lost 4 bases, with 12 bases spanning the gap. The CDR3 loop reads CASSYEGSLYEQYF. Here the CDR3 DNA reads TGTGCCAGCAGTTACGAAGGGTCTTTGTACGAGCAGTACTTC.

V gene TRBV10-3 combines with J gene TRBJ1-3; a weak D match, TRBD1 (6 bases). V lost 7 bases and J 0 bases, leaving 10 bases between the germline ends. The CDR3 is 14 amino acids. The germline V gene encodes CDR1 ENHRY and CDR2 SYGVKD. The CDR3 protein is CAITGQHSGNTIYF. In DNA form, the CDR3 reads TGTGCCATCACCGGACAGCACTCTGGAAACACCATATATTTT.

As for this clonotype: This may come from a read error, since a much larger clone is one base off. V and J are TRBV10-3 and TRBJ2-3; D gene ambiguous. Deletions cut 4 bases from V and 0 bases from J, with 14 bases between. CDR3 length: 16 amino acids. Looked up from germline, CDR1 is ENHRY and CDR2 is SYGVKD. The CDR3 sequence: CAISAVGRKSTDTQYF. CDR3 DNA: TGTGCCATCAGTGCCGTGGGCAGGAAGAGCACAGATACGCAGTATTTT.

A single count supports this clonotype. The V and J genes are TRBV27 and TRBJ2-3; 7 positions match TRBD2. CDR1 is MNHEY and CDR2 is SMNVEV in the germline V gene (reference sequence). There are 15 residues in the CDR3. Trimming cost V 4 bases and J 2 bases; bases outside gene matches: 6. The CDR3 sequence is CASSSSGQPTDTQYF. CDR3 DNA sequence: TGTGCCAGCAGTTCTAGCGGCCAACCCACAGATACGCAGTATTTT.

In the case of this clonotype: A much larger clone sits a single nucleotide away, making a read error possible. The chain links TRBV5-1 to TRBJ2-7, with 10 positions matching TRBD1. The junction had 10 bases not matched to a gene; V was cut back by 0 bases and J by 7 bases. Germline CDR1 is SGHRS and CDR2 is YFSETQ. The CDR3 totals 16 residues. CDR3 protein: CASSLEGQGSYNEQYF. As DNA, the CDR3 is TGCGCCAGCAGCTTGGAGGGACAGGGGTCTTACAATGAGCAGTACTTC.